The T cell receptor beta chain under discussion was sequenced for a study of blood T cell repertoires in COVID-19 (dated by TCRdb to 2018 to 2021). General notes on the study: Collaborator samples came from the United States, Italy and Spain and covered acute and convalescent phases of COVID-19. The prospective study material was composed of cDNA or gDNA derived from T cells, B-cell-depleted T cells, or PBMCs. Deeply sampled blood TCRbeta repertoires from subjects exposed to, actively infected with, or recovered from COVID-19 were included in the dataset. A freely available public database, intended as a resource for researchers studying the immune response to SARS-CoV-2, is where the repertoires were released. The samples were drawn from the first 160 participants of the ongoing ImmuneRACE study and from 1,254 subjects provided by 6 global collaborators. Sample metadata almost always included a de-identified subject ID, COVID-19 status, age in years and sex. Where HLA class I and class II types were available, the types were taken from metadata supplied by the sample provider, not from assay-based typing. Overall study results and their limits: The amount of clinical and demographic metadata varied by source and participant and was provided uncurated.

Whole blood was collected in K2EDTA tubes by collaborating institutions according to the institutions' own protocols. For TCRbeta analysis, collaborators shipped samples in one of three forms: frozen whole blood, isolated PBMCs, or DNA extracted from either of those sample types. Spanning cysteine to phenylalanine, the CDR3 consists of 13 amino acids. Just the 39-base CDR3 DNA is kept, in frame starting at base 1. V is shortened by 0 bases, J by 1 base, and the region joining them spans 4 bases. CDR1 and CDR2, looked up from the germline V gene, are SGHAT and FQNNGV. TCRbeta CDR3 regions were amplified from genomic DNA by means of the immunoSEQ Assay, a bias-controlled multiplex PCR. Concerning the study's data processing: Nucleated cell counts per sample were estimated from amplification of reference gene primers within the assay. Sequence reads were collapsed and filtered to measure the absolute abundance of every unique TCRbeta CDR3 rearrangement. For each sample, productive Simpson clonality was calculated as the square root of Simpson's diversity index across productive rearrangements. In its TCRdb copy, this immuneACCESS table keeps in-frame sequences only and misses some clones. Where compared with another copy, unresolved V genes explain less than half of these, and the others have no known cause. The DNA gave D and trimming, while V, J and clone size come from that table. The sample table lists about 110,000 clones, roughly 79% of them with a count of one. Clones ranked in the top ten supply 16% of the sample.

Comments on this clone: Its cognate antigen has yet to be identified. Base quality data are lacking; no much larger clone is found one base away.

Sequencing used peripheral blood. This clonotype was sampled from a woman aged 80 or over with active or convalescent COVID-19. This sequence uses TRBV11-2 and TRBJ2-7; no D gene is confidently identified. The CDR3 region: CASSLDASYEQYF. The base sequence is TGTGCCAGCAGCTTAGATGCGTCCTACGAGCAGTACTTC.